This T cell receptor (beta chain) was recovered during a study of shared clonotypes between healthy human individuals. Points from the study as a whole: Expectations were that clonotype sharing among donors would be affected by sequencing depth. Researchers found naive subsets generally carried larger estimated richness than memory subsets. When naive CD4 clonotypes were compared across a handful of donors, about 4.9% were shared.

Comments on this clone: What it binds is not known.

TCRdb's table, derived via immunoSEQ multiplex PCR, lists solely in-frame clones and lacks some. The sample yields 1,400,000 or so clones, around 98.5% seen once. Between the trimmed V and J ends, which lost 1 base and 6 bases, there was a span of 7 bases. This CDR3 contains 12 residues. Germline V lookup: CDR1 LGHNA, CDR2 YNFKEQ. The TCR sequence derives from a man aged 30-40 years in good health. Source material: naive CD4+ T cells sorted from blood. Indicated subset: CD45RA+ positively selected. This chain links TRBV4-2 with TRBJ2-7; D not certain. The CDR3: CASSQVPSEQYF. The DNA for the CDR3 is TGTGCCAGCAGCCAAGTACCAAGCGAGCAGTACTTC.